This T cell receptor beta chain was sequenced during a study of technical replicates of blood from a few donors. Using immunoSEQ multiplex PCR, the repertoire was profiled, and TCRdb retains in-frame clones only, with some absent. The table lists 80,000 to 85,000 clones, about 88% of them singletons. Germline V gives CDR1 SGHVS, CDR2 FNYEAQ. V shed 5 bases and J shed 4 bases, with 9 bases lying between them. The CDR3 spans 13 residues. V and J are TRBV7-6 and TRBJ2-1; TRBD2 might be the D (6 bases). The sequence derives from a human donor in good health. Sequences were obtained from T cells isolated from PBMCs. As DNA, the CDR3 is TGTGCCAGCAGCCCGGGGACTTACAATGAGCAGTTCTTC. It translates to CASSPGTYNEQFF.